A selection of T cell receptor beta chains follows, all from one sample in a study of blood T cell repertoires in COVID-19. TCRdb's copy holds only in-frame clones and misses some; the assay was immunoSEQ multiplex PCR. The sample has 270,000 or so clones, roughly nine tenths seen once. The sequenced material came from peripheral blood. The receptors here all came from a woman aged 25 to 39 with COVID-19, enrolled during active disease. Both conserved end residues are part of each CDR3. The order of the fields is V gene, clone size, J gene, D gene, CDR3 protein. A D gene is named only where the DNA matches it firmly. Not all rows give a size; the values are once, few, many and, for expanded clones, a class.

v_gene: TRBV3-1/TRBV3-2; abundance: -; j_gene: TRBJ1-5; d_gene: -; CDR3aa: CASSQPPRDTLGNQPQHF
v_gene: TRBV4-1; abundance: -; j_gene: TRBJ2-2; d_gene: TRBD2; CDR3aa: CASSQVQLAGTGELFF
v_gene: TRBV4-1; abundance: -; j_gene: TRBJ2-5; d_gene: TRBD2; CDR3aa: CASSQDGVAGVETQYF
v_gene: TRBV28; abundance: -; j_gene: TRBJ2-3; d_gene: TRBD2; CDR3aa: CASTLAGGLGTDTQYF
v_gene: TRBV4-1; abundance: -; j_gene: TRBJ2-5; d_gene: TRBD2; CDR3aa: CASSQGVAGGEETQYF
v_gene: TRBV27; abundance: -; j_gene: TRBJ1-6; d_gene: TRBD1; CDR3aa: CASSSGPGTANSSPLHF
v_gene: TRBV19; abundance: -; j_gene: TRBJ1-5; d_gene: -; CDR3aa: CASSTGKNQPQHF
v_gene: TRBV7-9; abundance: -; j_gene: TRBJ1-3; d_gene: TRBD1; CDR3aa: CASSLGQRQLSGNTIYF
v_gene: TRBV11-2; abundance: -; j_gene: TRBJ2-1; d_gene: TRBD2; CDR3aa: CASSLSRRGLRIHNEQFF
v_gene: TRBV27; abundance: -; j_gene: TRBJ2-7; d_gene: -; CDR3aa: CASSLSGHRAYEQYF
v_gene: TRBV28; abundance: -; j_gene: TRBJ1-4; d_gene: -; CDR3aa: CASSLTGINEKLFF
v_gene: TRBV7-6; abundance: -; j_gene: TRBJ1-6; d_gene: -; CDR3aa: CASSRGPDNSPLHF
v_gene: TRBV10-2; abundance: few; j_gene: TRBJ2-7; d_gene: TRBD1; CDR3aa: CASSEWDRGGEQYF
v_gene: TRBV19; abundance: once; j_gene: TRBJ2-1; d_gene: TRBD2; CDR3aa: CASSGSAVAGVSYNEQFF
v_gene: TRBV3-1/TRBV3-2; abundance: -; j_gene: TRBJ2-3; d_gene: TRBD2; CDR3aa: CASSRRSGTPGDTQYF
v_gene: TRBV15; abundance: -; j_gene: TRBJ2-3; d_gene: -; CDR3aa: CATSSLMGLSKSTDTQYF
v_gene: TRBV7-9; abundance: -; j_gene: TRBJ2-1; d_gene: TRBD1; CDR3aa: CASSSGTGTYNEQFF
v_gene: TRBV12-3/TRBV12-4; abundance: -; j_gene: TRBJ1-6; d_gene: -; CDR3aa: CASSRQENSPLHF
v_gene: TRBV24-1; abundance: -; j_gene: TRBJ2-7; d_gene: TRBD1; CDR3aa: CATSDYRQGSYEQYF
v_gene: TRBV7-9; abundance: -; j_gene: TRBJ1-3; d_gene: -; CDR3aa: CASSFPGGSGNTIYF
v_gene: TRBV4-1; abundance: once; j_gene: TRBJ1-5; d_gene: TRBD1; CDR3aa: CATGQGDNQPQHF
v_gene: TRBV14; abundance: -; j_gene: TRBJ2-5; d_gene: -; CDR3aa: CASSQQALPRETQYF
v_gene: TRBV2; abundance: -; j_gene: TRBJ1-5; d_gene: -; CDR3aa: CASSEIRGNQPQHF